This T cell receptor beta chain was recovered during a study of cytomegalovirus exposure and HLA in healthy donors. In the PCR, 60 Vbeta and 13 Jbeta primers were used. Method: immunoSEQ multiplex PCR; TCRdb's copy keeps in-frame clones and lacks some. The sample contains around 94,000 clones, around four fifths of which appear only once. This clone was observed a handful of times. The CDR3 runs 14 residues. The V segment lost 3 bases and the J segment 4 bases; nucleotides outside the gene matches: 5. Germline values: CDR1 LGHNA, CDR2 YNFKEQ. The specimen was PBMCs. The chain couples TRBV4-2 to TRBJ1-2, with 7 nucleotides matching TRBD1. This clonotype was obtained from a man in his forties or fifties in good health and CMV-seronegative. The CDR3 loop reads CASSHLGTVYGYTF. CDR3 sequence (DNA): TGTGCCAGCAGCCATTTGGGGACAGTCTATGGCTACACCTTC.